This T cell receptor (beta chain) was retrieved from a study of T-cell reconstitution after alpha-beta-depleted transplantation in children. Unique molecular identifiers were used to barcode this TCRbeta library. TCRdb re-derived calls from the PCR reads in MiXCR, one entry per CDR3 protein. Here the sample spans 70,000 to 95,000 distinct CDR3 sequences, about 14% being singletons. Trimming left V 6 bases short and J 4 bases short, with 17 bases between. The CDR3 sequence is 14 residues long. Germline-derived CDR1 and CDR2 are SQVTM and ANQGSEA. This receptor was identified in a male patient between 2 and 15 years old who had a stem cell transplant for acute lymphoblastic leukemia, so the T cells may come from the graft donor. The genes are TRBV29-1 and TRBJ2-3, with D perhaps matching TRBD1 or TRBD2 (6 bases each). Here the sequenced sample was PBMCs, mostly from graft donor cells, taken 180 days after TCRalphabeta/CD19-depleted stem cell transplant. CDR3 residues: CSVRLGGPSDTQYF. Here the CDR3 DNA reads TGCAGCGTCCGATTAGGGGGGCCATCAGATACGCAGTATTTT.